Listed below are T cell receptor beta chains from one sample, sequenced in a study of T cell changes during pregnancy in multiple sclerosis. Measured with immunoSEQ multiplex PCR; TCRdb has only the in-frame clones, and not every one. The sample holds roughly 24,000 clones, over 75% seen once. Sequences were derived from CD8+ T cells from peripheral blood mononuclear cells, sampled after pregnancy. The receptors stem from a female donor with multiple sclerosis, enrolled in a pregnancy study. CDR3s include the opening cysteine and the closing phenylalanine or tryptophan. The D gene is left open where the match is weak. The size entry is marked missing in some rows and otherwise reads once, few, many or a size class.

V: TRBV5-4
J: TRBJ1-1
D: TRBD1
size: .
DNA: TGTGCCAGCAGCTTGGGGGCCGGGACAGATAACATGAACACTGAAGCTTTCTTT
CDR3: CASSLGAGTDNMNTEAFF

V: TRBV2
J: TRBJ1-4
D: .
size: once
DNA: TGTGCCACCACAGGATTTGCGCATGAAAAACTGTTTTTT
CDR3: CATTGFAHEKLFF

V: TRBV9
J: TRBJ2-7
D: .
size: .
DNA: TGTGCCAGCAGCATCGACTTGAGCTCCTACGAGCAGTACTTC
CDR3: CASSIDLSSYEQYF

V: TRBV13
J: TRBJ1-2
D: TRBD1
size: .
DNA: TGTGCCAGCAGCAAAGGGACAGGGTATGGCTACACCTTC
CDR3: CASSKGTGYGYTF

V: TRBV21-1
J: TRBJ1-5
D: .
size: .
DNA: TGTGCCAGCAGCAATCCCGGGACAGGGGGCATCGGCAGGGGCAATCAGCCCCAGCATTTT
CDR3: CASSNPGTGGIGRGNQPQHF

V: TRBV11-3
J: TRBJ2-4
D: TRBD2
size: .
DNA: TGTGCCAGCAGCTTAGATAGCGGGAGCGGGGCCAAAAACATTCAGTACTTC
CDR3: CASSLDSGSGAKNIQYF

V: TRBV6-4
J: TRBJ2-1
D: TRBD2
size: .
DNA: TGTGCCAGCAGCGCGGGACTAGCGGGAAACAATGAGCAGTTCTTC
CDR3: CASSAGLAGNNEQFF

V: TRBV27
J: TRBJ2-7
D: TRBD1
size: .
DNA: TGTGCCAGCAGTTTACACAGGGGGTCCTACGAGCAGTACTTC
CDR3: CASSLHRGSYEQYF

V: TRBV10-2
J: TRBJ1-5
D: .
size: .
DNA: TGCGCCAGCCGTATGACGGAGGATAGCAATCAGCCCCAGCATTTT
CDR3: CASRMTEDSNQPQHF

V: TRBV7-2
J: TRBJ1-1
D: TRBD1
size: .
DNA: TGTGCCAGCAGCCTAGGACAGGGGAGGGTATGGGACACTGAAGCTTTCTTT
CDR3: CASSLGQGRVWDTEAFF

V: TRBV5-4
J: TRBJ1-2
D: TRBD1
size: .
DNA: TGTGCCAGCAGCTTGGGGGGAGGACAGGGGTTTGCGTGGATCTATGGCTACACCTTC
CDR3: CASSLGGGQGFAWIYGYTF

V: TRBV7-6
J: TRBJ2-3
D: TRBD2
size: .
DNA: TGTGCCAGCAGCTTTAGGACTAGCGGCAGAGGGCAGTATTTT
CDR3: CASSFRTSGRGQYF

V: TRBV28
J: TRBJ2-7
D: TRBD1
size: .
DNA: TGTGCCAGCAGTTTAGGGGACAGGGGAGACGAGCAGTACTTC
CDR3: CASSLGDRGDEQYF

V: TRBV5-1
J: TRBJ2-1
D: TRBD2
size: .
DNA: TGCGCCAGCAGCTTGGTAGATAGCGGGAGCCACAATGAGCAGTTCTTC
CDR3: CASSLVDSGSHNEQFF

V: TRBV5-1
J: TRBJ2-1
D: TRBD2
size: .
DNA: TGCGCCAGCGGTTCGGGACTAGCGGGAGGGCCAGTGAATGAGCAGTTCTTC
CDR3: CASGSGLAGGPVNEQFF

V: TRBV4-2
J: TRBJ1-2
D: .
size: .
DNA: TGTGCCAGCAGCCAAGAATCATGGCAGGCCCTATATGGCTACACCTTC
CDR3: CASSQESWQALYGYTF

V: TRBV19
J: TRBJ2-5
D: TRBD2
size: .
DNA: TGTGCCAGTAGTATAGGCCCGGTACCGGGACTAGCAATCCGAGAGACCCAGTACTTC
CDR3: CASSIGPVPGLAIRETQYF

V: TRBV11-2
J: TRBJ2-7
D: .
size: .
DNA: TGTGCCAGCAGCTTAACAGCGGCGTACTACGAGCAGTACTTC
CDR3: CASSLTAAYYEQYF

V: TRBV28
J: TRBJ2-1
D: .
size: once
DNA: TGTGCCACCCAGTTTATATCGGGGGGCGCCTGGGATGAGCAGTTCTTC
CDR3: CATQFISGGAWDEQFF

V: TRBV27
J: TRBJ2-3
D: TRBD2
size: .
DNA: TGTGCCAGCAGTATCGGGACTAGCGGCACAGATACGCAGTATTTT
CDR3: CASSIGTSGTDTQYF

V: TRBV7-9
J: TRBJ2-4
D: .
size: .
DNA: TGTGCCAGCAGCTTAGTACAGATAGCCAAAAACATTCAGTACTTC
CDR3: CASSLVQIAKNIQYF

V: TRBV13
J: TRBJ2-7
D: .
size: .
DNA: TGTGCCAGCAGCGCACGGGGCCGGGGGGAGCAGTACTTC
CDR3: CASSARGRGEQYF

V: TRBV2
J: TRBJ2-7
D: .
size: .
DNA: TGTGCCAGGTCCAGAGGAGGGGTCTACGAGCAGTACTTC
CDR3: CARSRGGVYEQYF

V: TRBV5-1
J: TRBJ2-7
D: .
size: once
DNA: TGCGCCAGCAGCTTGGACACCTTCTACGAGCAGTACTTC
CDR3: CASSLDTFYEQYF

V: TRBV5-1
J: TRBJ2-1
D: TRBD2
size: .
DNA: TGCGCCAGCAGCCCGAGGGCTAGCGGGACGGTGAGGAATGAGCAGTTCTTC
CDR3: CASSPRASGTVRNEQFF

V: TRBV27
J: TRBJ2-3
D: TRBD2
size: .
DNA: TGTGCCAGCAGTTTTGCGCTAGCGGGAGCTGTTGGCACAGATACGCAGTATTTT
CDR3: CASSFALAGAVGTDTQYF

V: TRBV1
J: TRBJ2-5
D: .
size: .
DNA: TGCACCAGCAGCCAGTTTATAACGTTTTTTGGACTCCGAGAGACCCAGTACTTC
CDR3: CTSSQFITFFGLRETQYF

V: TRBV28
J: TRBJ2-7
D: .
size: .
DNA: TGTGCCGGGTCCACAGGGATCGAGCAGTACTTC
CDR3: CAGSTGIEQYF

V: TRBV19
J: TRBJ2-7
D: TRBD1
size: few
DNA: TGTGCCAGTGCCTTGGGGACAGGGTACACCTACGAGCAGTACTTC
CDR3: CASALGTGYTYEQYF

V: TRBV15
J: TRBJ1-1
D: TRBD1
size: once
DNA: TGTGCCACCAGCTGCGACAGGGGGCGACTTTTGACTGAAGCTTTCTTT
CDR3: CATSCDRGRLLTEAFF

V: TRBV9
J: TRBJ2-7
D: TRBD2
size: once
DNA: TGTGCCAGCAGCGTATCAGCGGGAGGGGCCTACGAGCAGTACTTC
CDR3: CASSVSAGGAYEQYF

V: TRBV27
J: TRBJ2-7
D: .
size: .
DNA: TGTGCCAGCATGCCAAGTGACGGGGATATTACCTACGAGCAGTACTTC
CDR3: CASMPSDGDITYEQYF

V: TRBV5-4
J: TRBJ2-7
D: TRBD2
size: .
DNA: TGTGCCAGCAGCTTGGCCCTTACGGCTAGCGGGAACGAGCAGTACTTC
CDR3: CASSLALTASGNEQYF

V: TRBV27
J: TRBJ2-7
D: TRBD1
size: .
DNA: TGTGCCAGCAGTCCAGCTGGGACAGGGTTTGAGCAGTACTTC
CDR3: CASSPAGTGFEQYF

V: TRBV19
J: TRBJ2-3
D: TRBD2
size: .
DNA: TGTGCCAGCAGTGAACTACAAAGCGGGATTGCAGATACGCAGTATTTT
CDR3: CASSELQSGIADTQYF

V: TRBV29-1
J: TRBJ1-2
D: TRBD1
size: medium-sized
DNA: TGCAGCGTTTCCAGGGGGCGCGATGGCTACACCTTC
CDR3: CSVSRGRDGYTF

V: TRBV12-1
J: TRBJ2-1
D: .
size: .
DNA: TGTGCCAGCAGCTTTGTTCCGGGAGCCCGATATGACAATGAGCAGTTCTTC
CDR3: CASSFVPGARYDNEQFF

V: TRBV27
J: TRBJ2-2
D: .
size: .
DNA: TGTGCCAGCAGTCCCAGCCCAGGGGCCAAAGGGGCCGGGGAGCTGTTTTTT
CDR3: CASSPSPGAKGAGELFF

V: TRBV7-4
J: TRBJ2-5
D: .
size: .
DNA: TGTGCCAGCAGCTTACCTAGATTAGAGACCCAGTACTTC
CDR3: CASSLPRLETQYF

V: TRBV30
J: TRBJ2-2
D: TRBD1
size: .
DNA: TGTGCCTTAAGACAGGGCTATGGTGACACCGGGGAGCTGTTTTTT
CDR3: CALRQGYGDTGELFF

V: TRBV27
J: TRBJ1-2
D: .
size: once
DNA: TGTGCCAGCAGTCCGTCAGGGGTGAGTGGCTACACCTTC
CDR3: CASSPSGVSGYTF

V: TRBV11-1
J: TRBJ1-2
D: TRBD1
size: .
DNA: TGTGCCAGCAGCTTCGGACAGGGCTATGGCTACACCTTC
CDR3: CASSFGQGYGYTF

V: TRBV10-2
J: TRBJ1-2
D: .
size: .
DNA: TGCGCCAGCAGGGCAGGGGTTGGCTATGGCTACACCTTC
CDR3: CASRAGVGYGYTF

V: TRBV10-2
J: TRBJ2-1
D: TRBD2
size: .
DNA: TGCGCCAGCAGTCTTCCCCTCGGGACTAGCGACCTCAATGAGCAGTTCTTC
CDR3: CASSLPLGTSDLNEQFF

V: TRBV27
J: TRBJ1-1
D: TRBD1
size: .
DNA: TGTGCCAGCAGTTCCCCGTTAGGGGGACAGGGGAGGACTGAAGCTTTCTTT
CDR3: CASSSPLGGQGRTEAFF

V: TRBV4-3
J: TRBJ2-7
D: .
size: .
DNA: TGCGCCAGCAGCCAAGAAGGAGGAGCCCAAATAGCGACGGACGAGCAGTACTTC
CDR3: CASSQEGGAQIATDEQYF

V: TRBV5-1
J: TRBJ1-1
D: .
size: .
DNA: TGCGCCAGCAGCTCGGGTTTTGTTTACTCTGTGAACACTGAAGCTTTCTTT
CDR3: CASSSGFVYSVNTEAFF

V: TRBV30
J: TRBJ1-2
D: TRBD1
size: .
DNA: TGTGCCCGAGACAGGGCTGGTGGCTACACCTTC
CDR3: CARDRAGGYTF